This is a list of T cell receptor beta chains from one sample in a study of cytomegalovirus exposure and HLA in healthy donors. Sequencing was performed with immunoSEQ multiplex PCR; in TCRdb, only in-frame clones are kept and a portion is missing. The top ten hold around 0.85% of the sample, which has roughly 160,000 clones, around 85% seen once. The material sequenced was PBMCs. These receptors were taken from a woman aged 25 to 39 in good health and CMV-seronegative. The CDR3 runs from the conserved cysteine through the conserved F or W. The D gene is left open where the match is weak. Size is stated for part of the rows, as once, few or many counts, or as a class when the clone is expanded.

-,TRBD2,TRBV5-6,TRBJ2-7,CASSLGGTRGYEQYF,TGTGCCAGCAGCTTGGGAGGGACTAGGGGGTACGAGCAGTACTTC
-,TRBD2,TRBV2,TRBJ2-2,CASSPPSGRAANTGELFF,TGTGCCAGCAGCCCTCCTAGCGGGAGGGCTGCGAACACCGGGGAGCTGTTTTTT
-,TRBD2,TRBV9,TRBJ2-3,CASSPRTSGVPDTQYF,TGTGCCAGCAGCCCACGGACTAGCGGCGTACCGGATACGCAGTATTTT
-,TRBD1,TRBV13,TRBJ2-4,CASSLAGGAGTQYF,TGTGCCAGCAGCTTAGCAGGGGGAGCTGGTACCCAGTACTTC
-,-,TRBV28,TRBJ2-7,CASNLGAYEQYF,TGTGCCAGCAACTTGGGAGCATACGAGCAGTACTTC
-,-,TRBV5-6,TRBJ2-2,CASSPDPTGTGELFF,TGTGCCAGCAGCCCGGACCCCACAGGGACCGGGGAGCTGTTTTTT
-,TRBD1,TRBV27,TRBJ1-4,CASSLTGGTNEKLFF,TGTGCCAGCAGTTTGACAGGGGGCACTAATGAAAAACTGTTTTTT
-,-,TRBV5-4,TRBJ2-1,CASSLVGGGRRRSYNEQFF,TGTGCCAGCAGCTTAGTCGGCGGCGGGCGACGAAGATCCTACAATGAGCAGTTCTTC
-,-,TRBV18,TRBJ1-1,CASSQEGPRRTEAFF,TGTGCCAGCTCACAAGAGGGCCCCCGTCGGACTGAAGCTTTCTTT
-,TRBD2,TRBV6-1,TRBJ2-1,CASSALADSYNEQFF,TGTGCCAGCAGTGCTCTAGCGGATTCCTACAATGAGCAGTTCTTC
-,-,TRBV5-1,TRBJ1-6,CASSEHLRTVTSSPLHF,TGCGCCAGCAGCGAACACCTCCGGACAGTAACAAGTTCACCCCTCCACTTT
-,TRBD1,TRBV15,TRBJ1-1,CATSPGGSGNTEAFF,TGTGCCACCAGCCCAGGGGGAAGTGGGAACACTGAAGCTTTCTTT
-,TRBD1,TRBV19,TRBJ2-2,CASRERTGGLNTGELFF,TGTGCCAGTAGGGAGAGGACAGGGGGCCTCAACACCGGGGAGCTGTTTTTT
-,-,TRBV5-6,TRBJ2-4,CASSLGSVQGVIQYF,TGTGCCAGCAGCTTAGGGTCGGTACAGGGTGTCATTCAGTACTTC
-,TRBD2,TRBV18,TRBJ2-5,CASEPRRTSGKLQETQYF,TGTGCCAGCGAGCCTCGACGGACTAGCGGGAAGCTGCAAGAGACCCAGTACTTC
-,-,TRBV9,TRBJ2-3,CASSVAMKRDTDTQYF,TGTGCCAGCAGCGTAGCTATGAAGCGAGACACAGATACGCAGTATTTT
-,-,TRBV5-6,TRBJ2-7,CASSLPGQSYEQYF,TGTGCCAGCAGCTTACCGGGACAATCCTACGAGCAGTACTTC
-,TRBD1,TRBV5-1,TRBJ1-4,CASRRQGATNEKLFF,TGCGCCAGCAGAAGACAGGGGGCAACTAATGAAAAACTGTTTTTT
once,TRBD1,TRBV6-1,TRBJ2-7,CASSEEPGQLAYEQYF,TGTGCCAGCAGTGAAGAACCGGGACAGCTGGCCTACGAGCAGTACTTC
-,TRBD1,TRBV7-6,TRBJ2-5,CASSLSGQVQETQYF,TGTGCCAGCAGCTTATCTGGACAGGTTCAAGAGACCCAGTACTTC
-,TRBD2,TRBV6-6,TRBJ2-1,CASSYSRLAGDNEQFF,TGTGCCAGCAGTTACTCAAGACTAGCGGGAGACAATGAGCAGTTCTTC
-,-,TRBV29-1,TRBJ1-2,CSFTVGQNYGYTF,TGCAGCTTTACCGTCGGACAGAACTATGGCTACACCTTC
-,-,TRBV11-2,TRBJ2-1,CASSLGGVSGEQFF,TGTGCCAGCAGCTTGGGGGGAGTGTCAGGTGAGCAGTTCTTC
-,-,TRBV5-6,TRBJ1-6,CASSLRQVYNSPLHF,TGTGCCAGCAGCTTAAGACAGGTTTATAATTCACCCCTCCACTTT
-,TRBD2,TRBV4-2,TRBJ2-1,CASSQAGTSGSSYNEQFF,TGTGCCAGCAGCCAAGCAGGGACTAGCGGGAGTTCTTACAATGAGCAGTTCTTC
-,-,TRBV28,TRBJ2-7,CASSNMEVYEQYF,TGTGCCAGCAGTAATATGGAGGTCTACGAGCAGTACTTC
-,-,TRBV29-1,TRBJ1-3,CSVADSSGNTIYF,TGCAGCGTCGCAGACAGCTCTGGAAACACCATATATTTT
once,TRBD1,TRBV30,TRBJ2-2,CAHTTGGAGTGELFF,TGTGCCCACACCACAGGGGGCGCAGGGACCGGGGAGCTGTTTTTT
once,-,TRBV4-3,TRBJ2-3,CASSQDSPGPTDTQYF,TGCGCCAGCAGCCAAGACTCCCCAGGTCCCACAGATACGCAGTATTTT
-,-,TRBV6-1,TRBJ2-1,CASGAGQGTNEQFF,TGTGCCAGCGGGGCTGGGCAGGGGACGAATGAGCAGTTCTTC
few,TRBD1,TRBV5-1,TRBJ1-1,CASRYGTENTEAFF,TGCGCCAGCAGATATGGGACAGAGAACACTGAAGCTTTCTTT
once,TRBD1,TRBV19,TRBJ1-3,CASTRTGDPTIYF,TGTGCCAGTACTCGGACAGGGGACCCCACCATATATTTT
once,-,TRBV4-1,TRBJ1-3,CASSQDAGFGNTIYF,TGCGCCAGCAGCCAAGACGCAGGATTCGGAAACACCATATATTTT
-,-,TRBV2,TRBJ1-6,CASSLREDSPLHF,TGTGCCAGCAGTTTAAGAGAGGATTCACCCCTCCACTTT
few,-,TRBV5-6,TRBJ2-7,CASTRGSSYEQYF,TGTGCCAGCACCAGGGGTTCCTCCTACGAGCAGTACTTC